This TCR beta chain was sequenced during a study of PD-1 and CTLA-4 blockade in melanoma. Clones were sequenced by immunoSEQ multiplex PCR, and TCRdb holds only the in-frame ones, with some missing. The sample comprises about 31,000 clones, approximately 90% of which are singletons, and about 8.6% rests with the top ten. This clone was observed a few times. This CDR3 contains 14 residues. Germline V lookup: CDR1 LNHDA, CDR2 SQIVND (reference sequence). Trimming cost V 3 bases and J 5 bases, with 11 bases left between them. Specimen: CD8+ T cells from peripheral blood, collected from a patient given anti-PD-1 treatment. The origin of this receptor is a human donor with melanoma. The rearrangement uses TRBV19 and TRBJ1-5, with D possibly being TRBD1 (5 bases). The CDR3 spells CASSMAGVDQPQHF. The CDR3 DNA sequence: TGTGCCAGTAGTATGGCGGGGGTAGATCAGCCCCAGCATTTT.